This T cell receptor (beta chain) was identified in a study of blood T cell repertoires in COVID-19. Trimming cost V 6 bases and J 0 bases, with 9 bases left between them. This CDR3 contains 15 residues. In germline, CDR1 is KGHSH, CDR2 LQKENI. Sequencing used immunoSEQ multiplex PCR; TCRdb keeps in-frame clones, though not all of them. The sample has roughly 200,000 clones; more than 70% are singletons. This TCR derives from a woman in her 30s who had recovered from COVID-19. The chain employs TRBV18 and TRBJ1-6, with unresolved D. Material for sequencing was PBMCs or T cells enriched from blood (not recorded which). CDR3 residues: CASSTASSYNSPLHF. The CDR3, as DNA: TGTGCCAGCTCGACCGCTAGCTCCTATAATTCACCCCTCCACTTT.